This paragraph reports one TCR beta chain. Its matching antigen is unknown. The read finishes 3 residues shy of the CDR3 end, and the germline J gene is used to complete it. This entry comes from a study of T cells in women clearing cervical HPV infection. Study-level findings and limits: T-cell numbers per sample were unknown and may explain richness differences.

Prevalent HPV16 infections were excluded; only incident single HPV16 infections included. The germline gives CDR1 LNHDA, CDR2 SQIVND (reference sequence). The CDR3 sequence is 16 residues long. With 3 bases clipped from V and 2 bases from J, the junction kept 4 bases outside the gene matches. Profiling relied on immunoSEQ multiplex PCR, and the TCRdb table lists in-frame clones only, not all of them. The sample table includes 25,000 to 30,000 clones. V usage is TRBV19 and J usage is TRBJ1-5; 10 positions agree with TRBD1. The sequence came from a woman aged 18 to 75 with a cervical HPV16 infection that either progressed to CIN3+ or cleared (not recorded which). The material sequenced was blood buffy coat. The CDR3 bases that were read are TGTGCCAGTAGTATTGGGACAGGGGTCGGCAATCAGCCC. This encodes CASSIGTGVGNQP. The whole CDR3 reads CASSIGTGVGNQPQHF.